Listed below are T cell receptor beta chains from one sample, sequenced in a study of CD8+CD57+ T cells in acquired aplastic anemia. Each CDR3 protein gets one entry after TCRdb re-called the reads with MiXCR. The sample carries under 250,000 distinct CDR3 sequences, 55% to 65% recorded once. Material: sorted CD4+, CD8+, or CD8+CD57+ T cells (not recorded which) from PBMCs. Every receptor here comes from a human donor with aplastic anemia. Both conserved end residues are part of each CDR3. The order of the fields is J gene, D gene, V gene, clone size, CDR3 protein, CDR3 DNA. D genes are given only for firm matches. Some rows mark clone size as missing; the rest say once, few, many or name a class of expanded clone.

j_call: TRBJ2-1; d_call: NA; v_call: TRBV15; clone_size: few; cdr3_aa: CATSRDRGSREQFF; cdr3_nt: TGTGCCACCAGCAGAGATAGGGGCTCTAGAGAGCAGTTCTTC
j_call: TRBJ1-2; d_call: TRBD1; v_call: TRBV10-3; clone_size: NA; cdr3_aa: CATIAKGTGDNYGYTF; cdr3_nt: TGTGCCACGATCGCTAAAGGGACAGGAGATAACTATGGCTACACCTTC
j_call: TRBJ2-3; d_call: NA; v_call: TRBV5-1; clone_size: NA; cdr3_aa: CASSPRGDGTGDTQYF; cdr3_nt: TGCGCTAGCAGCCCACGCGGGGACGGGACCGGAGATACGCAGTATTTT
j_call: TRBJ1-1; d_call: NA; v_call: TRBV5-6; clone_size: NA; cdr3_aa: CASSLQGHTEAFF; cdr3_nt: TGTGCCAGCAGCTTGCAGGGGCACACTGAAGCTTTCTTT
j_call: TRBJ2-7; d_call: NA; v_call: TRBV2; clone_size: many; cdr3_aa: CASSAWYEQYF; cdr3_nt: TGTGCCAGCAGCGCTTGGTACGAGCAGTACTTC
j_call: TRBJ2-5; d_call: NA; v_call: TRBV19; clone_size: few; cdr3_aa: CATTDYQETQYF; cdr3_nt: TGTGCCACCACGGACTACCAAGAGACCCAGTACTTC
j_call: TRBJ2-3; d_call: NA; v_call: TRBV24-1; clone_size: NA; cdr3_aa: CATSEPKGPPFSDTQYF; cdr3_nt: TGTGCCACCAGTGAACCTAAAGGGCCACCCTTCTCAGATACGCAGTATTTT
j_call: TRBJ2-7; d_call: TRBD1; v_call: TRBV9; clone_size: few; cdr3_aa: CASSGTGISSEQYF; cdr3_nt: TGTGCCAGCAGCGGGACAGGGATCTCCTCCGAGCAGTACTTC
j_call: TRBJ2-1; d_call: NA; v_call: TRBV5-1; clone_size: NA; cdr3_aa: CASSLDTGKRFF; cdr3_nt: TGCGCCAGCAGCTTGGATACAGGGAAGAGGTTCTTC
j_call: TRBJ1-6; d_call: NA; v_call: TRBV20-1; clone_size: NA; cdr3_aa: CSARTHANSPLHF; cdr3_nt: TGCAGTGCTAGGACCCATGCGAATTCACCCCTCCACTTT
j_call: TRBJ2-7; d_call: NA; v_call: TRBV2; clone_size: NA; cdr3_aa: CARTAGQLYEQYF; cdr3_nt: TGTGCCCGCACCGCGGGGCAGTTGTACGAGCAGTACTTC
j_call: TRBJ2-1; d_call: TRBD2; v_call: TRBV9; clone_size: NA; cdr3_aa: CASSVGTRGYNEQFF; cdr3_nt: TGTGCCAGCAGCGTCGGGACTAGGGGTTACAATGAGCAGTTCTTC
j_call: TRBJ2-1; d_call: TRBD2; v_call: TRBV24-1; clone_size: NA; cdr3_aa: CATSDPTSGRMGEQFF; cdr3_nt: TGTGCCACCAGTGACCCGACTAGCGGGAGGATGGGTGAGCAGTTCTTC
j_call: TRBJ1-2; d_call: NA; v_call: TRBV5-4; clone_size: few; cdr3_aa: CASRGASTYGYTF; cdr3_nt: TGTGCCAGCAGGGGGGCAAGCACCTATGGCTACACCTTC
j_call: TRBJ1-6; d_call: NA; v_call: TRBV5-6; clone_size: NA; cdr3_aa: CASSFRPLQAPLHF; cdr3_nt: TGTGCCAGCAGCTTCAGACCCCTTCAAGCACCCCTCCACTTT
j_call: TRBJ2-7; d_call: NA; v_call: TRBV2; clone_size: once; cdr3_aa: CASSGTYYEQYF; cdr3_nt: TGTGCCAGCAGTGGGACGTACTACGAGCAGTACTTC
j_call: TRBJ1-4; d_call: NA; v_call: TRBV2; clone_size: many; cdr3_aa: CASSEIGWSNEKLFF; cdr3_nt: TGTGCCAGCAGTGAAATAGGGTGGTCTAATGAAAAACTGTTTTTT
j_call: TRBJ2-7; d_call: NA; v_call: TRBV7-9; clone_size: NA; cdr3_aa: CASRSGSDYEQYF; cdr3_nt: TGTGCCAGCAGGTCGGGCAGCGATTACGAGCAGTACTTC
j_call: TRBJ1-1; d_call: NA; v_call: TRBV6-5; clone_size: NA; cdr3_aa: CASSYPVGEAFF; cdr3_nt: TGTGCCAGCAGTTACCCCGTGGGTGAAGCTTTCTTT
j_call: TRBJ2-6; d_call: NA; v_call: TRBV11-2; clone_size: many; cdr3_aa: CASSFVGSDSGANVLTF; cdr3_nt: TGTGCCAGCAGCTTCGTAGGTTCCGACTCTGGGGCCAACGTCCTGACTTTC
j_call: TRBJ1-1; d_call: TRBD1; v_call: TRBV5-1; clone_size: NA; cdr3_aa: CASRQGGMMNTEAFF; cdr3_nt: TGCGCCAGCAGACAGGGGGGGATGATGAACACTGAAGCTTTCTTT
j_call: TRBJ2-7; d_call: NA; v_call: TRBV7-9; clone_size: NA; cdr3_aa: CASSSTGGHYEQYF; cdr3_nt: TGTGCCAGCAGCTCCACCGGGGGGCATTACGAGCAGTACTTC
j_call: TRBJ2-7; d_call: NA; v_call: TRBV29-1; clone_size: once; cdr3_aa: CSVYRNYEQYF; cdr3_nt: TGCAGCGTTTACAGGAACTACGAGCAGTACTTC
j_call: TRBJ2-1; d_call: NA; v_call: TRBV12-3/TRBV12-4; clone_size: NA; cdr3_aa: CASSPAGGTHNEQFF; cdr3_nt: TGTGCCAGCAGTCCCGCCGGGGGTACCCACAATGAGCAGTTCTTC
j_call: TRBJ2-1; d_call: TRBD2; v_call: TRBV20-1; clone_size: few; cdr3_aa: CSARGGYNEQFF; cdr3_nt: TGCAGTGCTCGGGGAGGGTACAATGAGCAGTTCTTC
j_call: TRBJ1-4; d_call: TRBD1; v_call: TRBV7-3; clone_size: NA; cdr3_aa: CASSSGTGNEKLFF; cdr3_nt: TGTGCCAGCAGCTCCGGGACAGGGAATGAAAAACTGTTTTTT
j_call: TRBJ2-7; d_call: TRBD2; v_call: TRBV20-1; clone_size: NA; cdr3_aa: CSARASGSHLGYEQYF; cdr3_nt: TGCAGTGCTAGAGCTAGCGGGAGTCATCTAGGGTACGAGCAGTACTTC
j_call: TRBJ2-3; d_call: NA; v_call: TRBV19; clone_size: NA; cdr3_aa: CASGFQGSGDTQYF; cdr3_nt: TGTGCCAGTGGATTTCAGGGTTCTGGAGATACGCAGTATTTT
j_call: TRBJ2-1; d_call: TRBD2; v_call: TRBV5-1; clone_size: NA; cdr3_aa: CASSVTGTSEHEQFF; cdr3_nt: TGCGCCAGCAGCGTCACCGGGACTAGCGAGCATGAGCAGTTCTTC
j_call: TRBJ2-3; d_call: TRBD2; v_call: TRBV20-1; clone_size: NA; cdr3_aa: CSAKLLAGGTDTQYF; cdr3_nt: TGCAGTGCTAAGCTACTAGCGGGGGGCACAGATACGCAGTATTTT
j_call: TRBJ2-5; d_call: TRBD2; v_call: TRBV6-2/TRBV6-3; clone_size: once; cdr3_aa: CASTGGGGETQYF; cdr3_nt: TGTGCCAGCACGGGCGGGGGAGGGGAGACCCAGTACTTC
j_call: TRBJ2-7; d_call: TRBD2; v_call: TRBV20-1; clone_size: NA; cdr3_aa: CSARASGRTYEQYF; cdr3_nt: TGCAGTGCTAGAGCTAGCGGGAGGACCTACGAGCAGTACTTC
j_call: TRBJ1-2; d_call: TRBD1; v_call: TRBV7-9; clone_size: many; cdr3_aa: CASSNAGTGVYGYTF; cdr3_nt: TGTGCCAGCAGCAACGCCGGGACAGGGGTCTATGGCTACACCTTC
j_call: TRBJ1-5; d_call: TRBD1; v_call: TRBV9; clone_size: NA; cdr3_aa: CASSLGGTGRGNQPQHF; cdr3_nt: TGTGCCAGCAGCTTAGGCGGGACAGGGAGGGGCAATCAGCCCCAGCATTTT
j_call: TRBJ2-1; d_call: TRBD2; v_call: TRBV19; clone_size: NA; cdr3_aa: CASSLGGSGINEQFF; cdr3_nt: TGTGCCAGTAGTCTCGGAGGTAGCGGGATCAATGAGCAGTTCTTC
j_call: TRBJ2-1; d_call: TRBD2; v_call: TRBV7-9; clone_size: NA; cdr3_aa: CASSAGLAGSQFF; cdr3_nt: TGTGCCAGCAGCGCGGGACTAGCGGGTTCTCAGTTCTTC
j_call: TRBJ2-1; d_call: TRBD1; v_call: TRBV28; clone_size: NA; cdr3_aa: CASSWTGKSYNEQFF; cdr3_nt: TGTGCCAGCAGCTGGACAGGGAAATCCTACAATGAGCAGTTCTTC
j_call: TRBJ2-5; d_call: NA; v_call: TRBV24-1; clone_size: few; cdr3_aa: CATSEGAGRERETQYF; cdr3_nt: TGTGCCACCTCGGAGGGGGCAGGGAGGGAGAGGGAGACCCAGTACTTC
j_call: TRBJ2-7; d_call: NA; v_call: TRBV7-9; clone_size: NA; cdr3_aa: CASSLVSGKIYEQYF; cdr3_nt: TGTGCCAGCAGCTTAGTGTCAGGCAAAATCTACGAGCAGTACTTC
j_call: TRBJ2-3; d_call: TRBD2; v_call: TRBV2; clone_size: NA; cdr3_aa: CASSESGGGRTDTQYF; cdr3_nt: TGTGCCAGCAGTGAAAGTGGCGGGGGGCGCACAGATACGCAGTATTTT
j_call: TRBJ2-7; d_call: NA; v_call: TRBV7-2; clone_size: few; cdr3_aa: CASTGLGYEQYF; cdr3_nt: TGTGCCAGCACCGGACTCGGATACGAGCAGTACTTC
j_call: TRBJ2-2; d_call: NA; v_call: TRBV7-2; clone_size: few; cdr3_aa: CASSRSSTGELFF; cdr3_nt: TGTGCCAGCAGCCGTAGTAGCACCGGGGAGCTGTTTTTT
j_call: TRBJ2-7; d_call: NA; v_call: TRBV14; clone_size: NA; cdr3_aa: CASSHLNPGYEQYF; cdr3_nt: TGTGCCAGCAGCCACTTAAACCCGGGCTACGAGCAGTACTTC
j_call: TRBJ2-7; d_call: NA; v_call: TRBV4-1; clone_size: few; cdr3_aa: CASSQDGARSYEQYF; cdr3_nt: TGCGCCAGCAGCCAAGATGGGGCTAGGTCCTACGAGCAGTACTTC
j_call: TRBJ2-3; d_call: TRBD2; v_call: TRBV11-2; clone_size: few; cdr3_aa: CASSLVGGTSDTQYF; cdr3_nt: TGTGCCAGCAGCTTAGTGGGGGGGACTTCAGATACGCAGTATTTT
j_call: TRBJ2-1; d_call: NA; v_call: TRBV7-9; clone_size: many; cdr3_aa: CASSSEGNNEQFF; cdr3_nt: TGTGCCAGCAGCTCAGAGGGCAACAATGAGCAGTTCTTC
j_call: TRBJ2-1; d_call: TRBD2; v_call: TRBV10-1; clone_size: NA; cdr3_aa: CASSAGTSGTDEQFF; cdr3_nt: TGCGCCAGCAGTGCCGGGACTAGCGGGACCGATGAGCAGTTCTTC
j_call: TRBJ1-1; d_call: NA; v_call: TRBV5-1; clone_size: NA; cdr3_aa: CASSPKQGSLVTEAFF; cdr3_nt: TGCGCCAGCAGCCCGAAGCAGGGCTCCCTTGTCACTGAAGCTTTCTTT